This TCR beta chain was captured in a study of blood T cell repertoires in COVID-19. In the study overall: Samples representing acute and convalescent COVID-19 were sourced from the United States, Italy and Spain.

In the authors' methods: Amplified reference gene primers provided the basis for estimating nucleated cell counts. Libraries were prepared by immunoSEQ multiplex PCR; TCRdb keeps only in-frame clonotypes and omits some of them. From that table come the V and J calls and clone size; the DNA was used to work out D and trimming. The repertoire holds about 200,000 clones, with roughly 80% as singletons. Unmatched junction bases numbered 7, after V lost 5 bases and J lost 3 bases. Germline V gene lookup returns CDR1 SGHTA and CDR2 FQGNSA. The CDR3 covers 14 residues. The count of this clone is one. Source material: peripheral blood. This rearrangement joins TRBV7-2 to TRBJ2-7, with 7 bases that match TRBD1. This clonotype was sampled from a woman in her seventies with acute or convalescent COVID-19. The CDR3 sequence: CASSLEYRGYEQYF. As DNA, the CDR3 is TGTGCCAGCAGCCTTGAGTACAGGGGCTACGAGCAGTACTTC.